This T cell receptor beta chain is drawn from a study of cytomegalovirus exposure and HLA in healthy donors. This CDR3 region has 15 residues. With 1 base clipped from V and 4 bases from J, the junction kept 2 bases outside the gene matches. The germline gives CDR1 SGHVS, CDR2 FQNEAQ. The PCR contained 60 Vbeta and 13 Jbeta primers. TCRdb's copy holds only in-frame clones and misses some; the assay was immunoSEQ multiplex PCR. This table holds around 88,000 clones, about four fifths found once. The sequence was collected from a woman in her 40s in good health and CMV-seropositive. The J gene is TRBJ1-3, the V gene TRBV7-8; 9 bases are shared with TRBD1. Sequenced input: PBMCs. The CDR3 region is CASSLGTGGGNTIYF. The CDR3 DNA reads TGTGCCAGCAGCTTAGGCACAGGGGGCGGAAACACCATATATTTT.